This TCR beta chain appears in the sequencing data of a study of blood T cell repertoires in COVID-19 (dated by TCRdb to between 2020 and 2021). About the investigation overall: Samples from collaborators originated in the United States, Italy and Spain and spanned both the acute and convalescent phases of COVID-19. The material from the prospective study consisted of cDNA or gDNA derived from T cells, B-cell-depleted T cells, or PBMCs. Deeply sampled blood TCRbeta repertoires from subjects exposed to, actively infected with, or recovered from COVID-19 were included in the dataset. A freely available public database, intended as a resource for researchers studying the immune response to SARS-CoV-2, is where the repertoires were released. Samples were obtained from the ongoing ImmuneRACE study (first 160 participants) and from about 1,300 subjects provided by 6 global collaborators. Nearly every sample came with metadata listing a de-identified subject ID, COVID-19 status, age in years and sex. HLA class I and class II types, where available, came from metadata supplied by the sample provider rather than from assay-based typing.

The full study reports these points: The amount of clinical and demographic metadata varied by source and participant and was provided uncurated.

Concerning this clone itself: Its antigen is not yet known. Base-call qualities are not available, and no considerably larger clone is one nucleotide away.

Collaborating institutions collected whole blood in K2EDTA tubes following their own protocols. For TCRbeta analysis, collaborators shipped samples in one of three forms: frozen whole blood, isolated PBMCs, or DNA extracted from either of those sample types. TCRbeta CDR3 regions were amplified from genomic DNA by means of the immunoSEQ Assay, a bias-controlled multiplex PCR. The published analysis was carried out like this. Nucleated cell counts per sample were estimated from amplification of reference gene primers within the assay. To quantify the absolute abundance of each unique TCRbeta CDR3 rearrangement, sequence reads were collapsed and filtered. Productive Simpson clonality was computed per sample as the square root of Simpson's diversity index over productive rearrangements. TCRdb took over this immuneACCESS table, retaining in-frame rearrangements with V and J assigned. Such tables are incomplete; in checked studies, under half of the missing clones stem from an unresolved V gene, and the remainder is unexplained. V, J and clone size were drawn from that table, and D and trimming were deduced from the DNA. Present in this sample are under 130,000 clones, 85% to 90% of which were seen just once. Of the sample, roughly 32% falls within the top ten clones.

In the germline V gene, CDR1 corresponds to SNHLY and CDR2 to FYNNEI. From cysteine to phenylalanine, the CDR3 is 11 amino acids long. Kept here is only the CDR3 DNA, which spans 33 bases and is read in frame from base 1. V and J lose 8 bases and 14 bases, and a span of 18 bases separates them. The sequence joins TRBV2 to TRBJ2-5; the D gene assignment is ambiguous. The sequencing sample was made of peripheral blood. This clonotype was sampled from a woman of 80 years or more with acute or convalescent COVID-19. The DNA sequence is TGTGCCAGCTTGGATGTGGGCAGGTTATACTTC. Protein translation: CASLDVGRLYF.